What follows is one T cell receptor (beta chain) and its context. What antigen it recognizes has not been identified. It has no much larger one-base neighbor in the sample; base qualities were not kept. The sequencer was an Illumina NovaSeq 6000. TCRalpha and TCRbeta cDNA libraries were built by 5'RACE with constant-segment primers, adding sample barcodes and unique molecular identifiers. RNA was extracted from every sample with Trizol reagent. Libraries were amplified in two PCR steps, with a second sample barcode and Illumina TruSeq adapters added in the second step. The libraries were sequenced on an Illumina NovaSeq using 2 x 150 bp paired-end reads. The original pipeline was this. With migec v1.2.7, reads were demultiplexed and then collapsed into UMI-guided consensus sequences. Using mixcr v2.1.11, UMI consensuses were aligned to TRA and TRB V and J templates and then assembled into clonotypes. Clonotypes were classified as expanded or contracted when called significant by both edgeR and NoisET, with noise models trained on biological replicates. edgeR calls used a false discovery rate-adjusted p below 0.01 and a log2 fold-change threshold of 1. As an exploratory analysis of dynamics, max-normalized trajectories of the 1000 most abundant clonotypes were examined with PCA combined with hierarchical clustering. The CD4 or CD8 phenotype of responding clones was assigned using the separately sequenced CD4+ and CD8+ repertoires. TCRdb redid the processing of the public reads, applying fastp at Q25 and MiXCR, and retained in-frame beta chains. Rows matching on CDR3 protein sequence are summarized as one entry with the most common DNA and genes. The authors' filters were not applied to this entry. For this sample there are hundreds of thousands of distinct CDR3 sequences; around 28% appear just once. 13% of the sample lies in the top ten.

The source of the sample is a study of T-cell memory formation after mild COVID-19 (dated by TCRdb to about 2021). With regard to the full study: Most TCR sequence clusters were specific to one of the two donors. T-cell clones expanding and contracting after mild COVID-19 in two donors were tracked by longitudinal TCRalpha and TCRbeta repertoire sequencing. The cohort comprised two young, previously healthy adult volunteers, one female and one male.

PBMCs were isolated by Ficoll-Paque density gradient centrifugation. What the study reported, not specific to this receptor: Contracting CD4+ clones turned up mainly in the CM and EM memory subsets, whereas EMRA was where CD8+ clones were enriched. Some responding clones were detected in pre-infection memory, which suggested that pre-existing cross-reactive memory T cells had joined the SARS-CoV-2 response. Only a couple of mild cases were covered in the study, and larger cohorts including severe cases with pre-infection samples were considered necessary. SARS-CoV-2 specificity of the second-wave clones peaking on day 37 was not confirmed. Balanced CD4/CD8 phenotypes were observed for clones contracting from day 15 to 85, whereas a bias towards CD4+ was observed for a second wave of clones expanding from day 15 to 37.

Sequencing input: PBMCs or a T cell subset sorted from them (not recorded which). The receptor was derived from an adult woman who had mild COVID-19 (a few samples of this study predate the infection). The sample titles of this study are shuffled in the database, so cell type and time point are left out; the donor was told from shared clones.

The CDR3 region: CASSTRGPHNEQFF. The DNA sequence follows: TGCGCCAGCAGCACGAGGGGGCCGCACAATGAGCAGTTCTTC. The chain is made from TRBV5-1 and TRBJ2-1; 7 junctional bases match TRBD1. There are 14 amino acids in the CDR3, from cysteine to phenylalanine inclusive. Of all the DNA, just the CDR3 is kept, 42 bases in frame from base 1. Based on the germline V gene, the CDR1 and CDR2 sequences are SGHRS and YFSETQ. Trimming removed 4 bases from V and 5 bases from J; the gene matches leave 6 bases unexplained.